This T cell receptor beta chain was captured by sequencing in a study of T-cell reconstitution after alpha-beta-depleted transplantation in children (dated by TCRdb to the mid-2010s). Background on the whole study: T-cell immune reconstitution after TCRalphabeta/CD19-depleted allogeneic hematopoietic cell transplantation in children was quantitatively tracked in the study by means of TCR repertoire profiling.

CDR1 and CDR2 are drawn from the germline V gene (reference sequence): LGHDT, YNNKEL. Including the terminal cysteine and phenylalanine, the CDR3 comprises 12 residues. Only the CDR3 region is kept as DNA, spanning 36 bases read in frame from base 1. The junction shows trimming of 4 bases on V and 5 bases on J, plus 7 bases between the germline ends. General conclusions and limits of the study: Apparently early alphabetaT-cell count recovery about two months after transplant reportedly relied on only several hundred rapidly expanded clones derived from non-depleted graft cells. Hyperexpanded clone frequencies declined over subsequent months; after one year, T-cell counts and TCRbeta diversity were mostly attributed to newly produced T cells. In some patients, the high TCRbeta diversity seen at day 60 was put down to recipient T cells and intrathymic progenitors that had survived conditioning.

This clonotype has a handful of counts. Its antigen remains undetermined. No much larger clone exists at a distance of one base, and base qualities are not known. The sample's treatment or condition label, in plain terms: allogeneic hematopoietic cell transplantation with graft depleted of TCRalphabeta T cells and CD19 B cells. Transplant recipients were children who received TCRalphabeta/CD19-depleted allogeneic hematopoietic cell grafts. Libraries were constructed by PCR. The sample was run on an Illumina HiSeq 2500. To normalize quantification of the TCRbeta repertoire, the TCR libraries were built with molecular barcoding that relied on unique molecular identifiers. TCRdb handled the public reads itself, with Q25 trimming in fastp and clone calling in MiXCR, and kept productive beta chains. Duplicate CDR3 protein sequences are folded into a single record with the most common DNA and genes. Within this sample are some 460,000 distinct CDR3 sequences, with around 15% of them counted one time only. 25% to 30% of the sample is held by the ten biggest clonotypes.

This receptor was taken from a boy under two years old who had a stem cell transplant for Wiskott-Aldrich syndrome, so the T cells may come from the graft donor. The chain links TRBV3-1 with TRBJ2-3; the D gene is perhaps TRBD2, on 5 matching bases. The specimen comprised PBMCs, mostly from graft donor cells, sampled 360 days after TCRalphabeta/CD19-depleted stem cell transplant. The sequenced DNA: TGTGCCAGCAGCCCTGAGGGAGATACGCAGTATTTT. Translated, it gives CASSPEGDTQYF.